These 5 T cell receptor beta chains originate from one sample sequenced in a study of cytomegalovirus exposure and HLA in healthy donors. In the PCR, 60 Vbeta and 13 Jbeta primers were used. Using immunoSEQ multiplex PCR, the repertoire was profiled, and TCRdb retains in-frame clones only, with some absent. Of about 150,000 clones in the sample, nearly 80% were seen once. The sequenced sample consisted of PBMCs. The receptor set was obtained from a male donor in good health and CMV-seronegative.

The rearrangement joins TRBV7-8 to TRBJ1-5; 9 nucleotides match TRBD1. This CDR3 contains 18 residues. Germline values: CDR1 SGHVS, CDR2 FQNEAQ. V lost 7 bases to trimming and J lost 2 bases; unmatched junction nucleotides: 15. The CDR3 here is CASTDSLQGAQGNQPQHF. The CDR3 DNA is TGTGCCAGCACCGACTCACTACAGGGGGCGCAGGGCAATCAGCCCCAGCATTTT.

The chain links TRBV10-2 to TRBJ2-5; 8 bases are shared with TRBD1. Near its end, the DNA agrees better with TRBJ2-7, so the J call may be wrong. There are 14 residues in the CDR3. Germline V gene sequence: CDR1 WSHSY, CDR2 SAAADI. CDR3 residues: CASSDFDRGSEQYF. The CDR3, as DNA: TGCGCCAGCAGTGATTTCGACAGGGGTTCCGAGCAGTACTTC.

CDR3 bases: TGTGCCAGCAGCGTAAGGGGACAGGCCCTAAACTATGGCTACACCTTC. Translated, it gives CASSVRGQALNYGYTF. The chain links TRBV9 to TRBJ1-2; TRBD1 agrees at 8 bases. This CDR3 spans 16 amino acids. V was pared by 1 base and J by 2 bases, with 7 bases of the junction left unmatched. Germline V gives CDR1 SGDLS, CDR2 YYNGEE. The full variable domain, with the rest looked up from reference TRBV9 and TRBJ1-2, is DSGVTQTPKHLITATGQRVTLRCSPRSGDLSVYWYQQSLDQGLQFLIQYYNGEERAKGNILERFSAQQFPDLHSELNLSSLELGDSALYFCASSVRGQALNYGYTFGSGTRLTVV.

As DNA, the CDR3 is TGCGCCAGCAGCTTGGGACCGGGAGCCTACGAGCAGTACTTC. Translating gives CASSLGPGAYEQYF. The chain employs TRBV5-1 and TRBJ2-7; maybe TRBD2 (6 bases). The CDR3 covers 14 residues. With 0 bases removed from V and 2 bases from J, the gap between germline ends came to 9 bases. CDR1 SGHRS and CDR2 YFSETQ come from the germline V gene. The full variable domain, completed using reference TRBV5-1 and TRBJ2-7, is KAGVTQTPRYLIKTRGQQVTLSCSPISGHRSVSWYQQTPGQGLQFLFEYFSETQRNKGNFPGRFSGRQFSNSRSEMNVSTLELGDSALYLCASSLGPGAYEQYFGPGTRLTVT.

V is TRBV27 and J is TRBJ2-1, with TRBD1 matching over 7 bases. V lost 2 bases to trimming and J lost 3 bases; unmatched junction nucleotides: 7. The CDR3 runs to 16 residues. Germline V gene data show CDR1 as MNHEY and CDR2 as SMNVEV (reference sequence). CDR3 coding DNA: TGTGCCAGCAGTTTAGCCCCGACAGGGTTCTACAATGAGCAGTTCTTC. Translated, it gives CASSLAPTGFYNEQFF.